The 3 T cell receptor beta chains presented below share a single source sample, sequenced in a study of tumor-infiltrating lymphocytes in primary liver carcinoma. Out of unsorted whole blood came the blood RNA, and germline DNA was extracted as well. Total RNA (around 0.45 ug) served as template for TCR beta cDNA synthesis primed by a constant-region primer. Libraries for TCR beta were built through three nested multiplex PCR rounds, which together made up a slightly modified ARM-PCR procedure. A C-beta reverse primer was combined with TRBV1-TRBV30 forward primers in the first two PCR rounds, and each round had approximately 10 cycles. TCRdb re-called the multiplex PCR reads with MiXCR, one entry per CDR3 protein. The sample includes fewer than 350,000 distinct CDR3 sequences, roughly two thirds of them seen just once. Sequenced input: peripheral blood. These receptors came from a man aged 40-50 years with primary liver carcinoma and hepatitis B virus infection.

Comments on this clonotype: A much larger clone differs by one base, so this may be a read error. The chain combines TRBV6-5 with TRBJ2-4; tentatively, D is TRBD2 (6 bases). This CDR3 is built from 15 residues. CDR1 MNHEY and CDR2 SVGAGI come from the germline V gene. V was pared by 6 bases and J by 10 bases, with 22 bases between. The CDR3 protein is CASRERLNAGKIQYF. DNA of the CDR3: TGTGCCAGCAGAGAAAGGTTGAATGCGGGAAAGATTCAGTACTTC.

This clonotype was seen many times. The CDR3 loop is CASRVTGGYGYTF. DNA for the CDR3: TGTGCCAGCAGAGTGACAGGGGGCTATGGCTACACCTTC. This chain links TRBV28 with TRBJ1-2; 9 positions match TRBD1. The CDR3 runs 13 residues. With 6 bases clipped from V and 4 bases from J, the junction kept 3 bases outside the gene matches. Germline values: CDR1 MDHEN, CDR2 SYDVKM.

This clonotype was seen only a few times. V is TRBV30 and J is TRBJ2-5, with TRBD1 matching over 10 bases. Germline V lookup: CDR1 GTSNPN, CDR2 SVGIG (reference sequence). V lost 6 bases to trimming and J lost 5 bases; unmatched junction nucleotides: 6. The CDR3 sequence is 13 residues long. CDR3 DNA sequence: TGTGCCTGCGCGACAGGGGGCACGGAGACCCAGTACTTC. This translates into CACATGGTETQYF.